This T cell receptor beta chain comes out of a study of human T cells and chemical hapten exposure. Study-level information: 2% DPC was applied to about 2 cm by about 2 cm of upper inner arm skin for sensitization.

This clonotype was seen ten or more times. Its specificity is not known. TCRdb analysed the RACE reads with MiXCR anew, one entry per CDR3 protein. The sample has fewer than 140,000 distinct CDR3 sequences; about 12% are singletons. CDR3 size: 16 residues. Germline loops: CDR1 SGHVS, CDR2 FNYEAQ. J was trimmed by 6 bases and V by 1 base; bases with no gene match: 7. Time point given: pre-sensitization, week 0. Treatment of the sample: therapeutic diphenylcyclopropenone sensitization with weekly scalp DPC. Study-wide results and caveats: Patch test score was positively correlated with the counts of PT1 expanded TCRs. The study found that DPC sensitization did not change TCRs above 1 in 1000 frequency.

This sequence was found in a woman aged 45-60 years with alopecia areata. Some clones in this sample may be carry-over from other donors' samples. The starting material was whole blood, obtained in connection with sensitization to the hapten diphenylcyclopropenone (DPC). This chain connects TRBV7-6 to TRBJ2-2; TRBD2 aligns across 8 bases. CDR3 nucleotides: TGTGCCAGCAGCTTAGAATCGAGCGGGGGATCCGGGGAGCTGTTTTTT. It is translated as CASSLESSGGSGELFF.